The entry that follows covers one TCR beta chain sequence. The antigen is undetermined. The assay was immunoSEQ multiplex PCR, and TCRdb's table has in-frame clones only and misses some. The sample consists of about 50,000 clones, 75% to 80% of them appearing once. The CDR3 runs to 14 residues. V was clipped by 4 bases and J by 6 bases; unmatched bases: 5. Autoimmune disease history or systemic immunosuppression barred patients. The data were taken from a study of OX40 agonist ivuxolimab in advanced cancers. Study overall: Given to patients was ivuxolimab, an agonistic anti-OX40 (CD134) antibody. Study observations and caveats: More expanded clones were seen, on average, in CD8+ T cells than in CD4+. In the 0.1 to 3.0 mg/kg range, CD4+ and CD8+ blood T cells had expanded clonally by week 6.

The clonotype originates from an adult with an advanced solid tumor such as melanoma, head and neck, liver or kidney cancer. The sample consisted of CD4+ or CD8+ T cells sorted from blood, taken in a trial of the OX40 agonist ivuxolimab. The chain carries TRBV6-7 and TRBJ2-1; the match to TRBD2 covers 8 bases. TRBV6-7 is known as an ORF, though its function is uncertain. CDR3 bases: TGTGCCAGCAGTTCCAGCGGGGGATCCAATGAGCAGTTCTTC. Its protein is CASSSSGGSNEQFF.